The 17 T cell receptor beta chains in this list originate from one sample, sequenced in a study of cytomegalovirus exposure and HLA in healthy donors. In the PCR, 60 Vbeta and 13 Jbeta primers were used. Sequencing used immunoSEQ multiplex PCR; TCRdb keeps in-frame clones, though not all of them. Among about 150,000 clones, about 73% were seen once, and the ten largest hold over 2.5%. Sequencing was performed on PBMCs. These receptors came from a man aged 40-50 years in good health and CMV-seropositive.

This clone was detected only a few times. J is TRBJ1-6 and V is TRBV6-1; D ambiguous. The CDR3 runs to 16 residues. Trimming took 3 bases from V and 2 from J, leaving 11 bases between them. The germline V gene encodes CDR1 MNHNS and CDR2 SASEGT. The CDR3 DNA sequence: TGTGCCAGCAGTGACAGCGGCCCGGCCTATAATTCACCCCTCCACTTT. This translates into CASSDSGPAYNSPLHF.

This chain joins TRBV6-5 and TRBJ1-5; weak D call: TRBD1 (6 bases). The V end was cut by 10 bases, the J end by 0 bases, with 13 bases between. The CDR3 spans 14 residues. CDR1 MNHEY and CDR2 SVGAGI come from the germline V gene. CDR3: CATAPDSSNQPQHF. The CDR3 DNA is TGTGCCACCGCCCCGGACAGTAGCAATCAGCCCCAGCATTTT.

The V gene is TRBV7-2, the J gene TRBJ1-2; D remains unclear. V gave up 5 bases and J gave up 8 bases, with 15 bases separating them. Germline-derived CDR1 and CDR2 are SGHTA and FQGNSA. The CDR3 is made up of 13 amino acids. The CDR3: CASSPERKRGYTF. For the CDR3, the DNA is TGTGCCAGCAGCCCAGAACGGAAGCGAGGCTACACCTTC. Full variable domain (outside the CDR3, taken from reference TRBV7-2 and TRBJ1-2): GAGVSQSPSNKVTEKGKDVELRCDPISGHTALYWYRQSLGQGLEFLIYFQGNSAPDKSGLPSDRFSAERTGGSVSTLTIQRTQQEDSAVYLCASSPERKRGYTFGSGTRLTVV.

V gene TRBV27 combines with J gene TRBJ2-5; 8 bases are a match to TRBD2. V was clipped by 9 bases and J by 4 bases; unmatched bases: 16. The CDR3 length is 16 residues. Germline values: CDR1 MNHEY, CDR2 SMNVEV (reference sequence). This CDR3 reads CASHPRGDLDRETQYF. CDR3 bases: TGTGCCAGTCACCCGCGGGGGGATTTGGACCGAGAGACCCAGTACTTC.

CDR3 region: CASSLVSHGGYTF. CDR3 coding DNA: TGTGCCAGCAGCTTAGTGTCCCACGGTGGCTACACCTTC. The chain uses TRBV7-9 and TRBJ1-2; no clear D. Trimming took 1 base from V and 7 from J, leaving 10 bases between them. Per germline, CDR1 SEHNR and CDR2 FQNEAQ (reference sequence). The CDR3 contains 13 residues.

The chain couples TRBV9 to TRBJ2-5, with D maybe TRBD2 (5 bases). Trimming removed 3 bases at V and 4 bases at J, with 13 bases between. The CDR3 runs 14 residues. The germline V gene encodes CDR1 SGDLS and CDR2 YYNGEE. The CDR3 DNA follows: TGTGCCAGCAGCGGAGGGTCTAGTCGAGAGACCCAGTACTTC. It codes for CASSGGSSRETQYF.

This chain links TRBV27 with TRBJ2-7; 10 bases are shared with TRBD2. The V and J ends lost 3 bases and 6 bases, in that order; junction bases with no gene match: 11. The CDR3 sequence is 16 residues long. CDR1 and CDR2 from the germline V gene are MNHEY and SMNVEV (reference sequence). The CDR3 bases are TGTGCCAGCAGTTTCCTGGAGGGACCTAGCGGGGGCGAGCAGTACTTC. Its protein is CASSFLEGPSGGEQYF.

V usage is TRBV2 and J usage is TRBJ2-3; 7 bases are shared with TRBD1. Germline V gene sequence: CDR1 SNHLY, CDR2 FYNNEI. The CDR3 covers 12 residues. V shed 1 base and J 10 bases; nucleotides not matched to a gene: 2. The CDR3 sequence: CASSEEGAAQYF. The CDR3 DNA follows: TGTGCCAGCAGTGAAGAGGGGGCCGCGCAGTATTTT.

The J gene is TRBJ2-4, the V gene TRBV21-1; the listed D gene, TRBD1, was not tested against the DNA. TRBV21-1 is a recognized pseudogene. CDR3 length: 14 amino acids. DNA for the CDR3: TGTGCCAGCAGCAAAGGACAATACAAAAACATTCAGTACTTC. It codes for CASSKGQYKNIQYF.

The J gene is TRBJ2-2, the V gene TRBV19; D uncertain. Trimming took 7 bases from V and 4 from J, leaving 13 bases between them. This CDR3 has 14 residues. Germline-derived CDR1 and CDR2 are LNHDA and SQIVND (reference sequence). The CDR3 protein is CASNWAPTTGELFF. The DNA of the CDR3 is TGTGCCAGTAACTGGGCACCAACCACCGGGGAGCTGTTTTTT.

CDR3 nucleotide sequence: TGTGCCAGCAGCTTATGCGCAGGGGAGGGAAACACCATATATTTT. Translating gives CASSLCAGEGNTIYF. The V gene is TRBV7-3, the J gene TRBJ1-3; D is possibly TRBD1 (6 bases). The V gene lost 2 bases and the J gene lost 4 bases, with 12 bases spanning the gap. Per the germline V gene, CDR1 is SGHTA and CDR2 is FQGTGA. The CDR3 is 15 residues long.

The J gene is TRBJ2-1, the V gene TRBV6-4, with 10 positions matching TRBD2. The trim removed 3 bases at V and 8 bases at J, leaving 7 bases unmatched. The CDR3 totals 15 residues. Germline CDR1 is MRHNA and CDR2 is SNTAGT. CDR3 in DNA: TGTGCCAGCAGTGAGGCGGCTAGCGGGAGACATGAGCAGTTCTTC. Amino acid sequence: CASSEAASGRHEQFF.

The rearrangement links TRBV5-1 to TRBJ2-7; 9 bases agree with TRBD1. Germline values: CDR1 SGHRS, CDR2 YFSETQ. This CDR3 is built from 15 residues. J was trimmed by 0 bases and V by 4 bases; bases with no gene match: 5. CDR3 protein: CASSGGTGSSYEQYF. The DNA for the CDR3 is TGCGCCAGCAGCGGGGGGACAGGGAGCTCCTACGAGCAGTACTTC.

The chain combines TRBV7-2 with TRBJ1-1; 7 bases match TRBD1. Trimming at V came to 5 bases and at J to 2 bases, leaving 2 bases not matched to a gene. This CDR3 has 13 residues. CDR1 is SGHTA, CDR2 FQGNSA, per germline. Here the CDR3 DNA reads TGTGCCAGCAGCCGGGACAGAAACACTGAAGCTTTCTTT. As protein: CASSRDRNTEAFF.

The DNA of the CDR3 is TGTGCCAGCAGCCAAGGGGACATCGAAAGCTACGAGCAGTACTTC. Translated: CASSQGDIESYEQYF. The chain uses TRBV4-2 and TRBJ2-7, with a weak D call TRBD1 (6 bases). Germline V gives CDR1 LGHNA, CDR2 YNFKEQ. Trimming removed 1 base at V and 3 bases at J, with 13 bases between. The CDR3 has 15 residues.

This chain links TRBV5-1 with TRBJ2-7; TRBD1 is a possible D gene (6 bases). The V gene lost 0 bases and the J gene lost 0 bases, with 13 bases spanning the gap. This CDR3 spans 16 amino acids. Germline values: CDR1 SGHRS, CDR2 YFSETQ. The CDR3 protein is CASSLGGTTSSYEQYF. CDR3 DNA: TGCGCCAGCAGCTTGGGGGGGACAACGAGCTCCTACGAGCAGTACTTC.

The rearrangement links TRBV9 to TRBJ2-6; D might be TRBD2 (6 bases). Trimming pared 2 bases from V and 2 bases from J, leaving 11 bases between. From germline, CDR1 is SGDLS and CDR2 YYNGEE. The CDR3 totals 16 residues. The CDR3 spells CASSVAGRTGANVLTF. CDR3 DNA: TGTGCCAGCAGCGTCGCGGGGAGAACTGGGGCCAACGTCCTGACTTTC.